The 17 T cell receptor beta chains presented below share a single source sample, sequenced in a study of blood T cell repertoires in COVID-19. TCRdb's table, derived via immunoSEQ multiplex PCR, lists solely in-frame clones and lacks some. The repertoire has around 100,000 clones, over 80% of them found once; the top ten carry about 1.8%. What was sequenced was peripheral blood. These TCRs come from a human donor with active COVID-19. The donor label of this sample is uncertain.

The chain combines TRBV10-3 with TRBJ2-3, with TRBD1 matching over 11 bases. Per germline, CDR1 ENHRY and CDR2 SYGVKD. With V trimmed by 6 bases and J by 2 bases, 4 bases remained unmatched. The CDR3 sequence is 15 residues long. Written as DNA, the CDR3 is TGTGCCATCAGCCCGGGACAGGGGGTCACAGATACGCAGTATTTT. It encodes CAISPGQGVTDTQYF.

V usage is TRBV3-1 (or the pseudogene TRBV3-2) and J usage is TRBJ1-1; D remains unclear. The length of the CDR3 is 15 residues. Trimming removed 0 bases at V and 8 bases at J, with 16 bases between. The V gene's germline CDR1 is LGHDT and CDR2 YNNKEL (reference sequence). CDR3 sequence reads: CASSQDRTAIREAFF. For the CDR3, the DNA is TGTGCCAGCAGCCAAGATAGAACAGCTATCCGAGAAGCTTTCTTT.

This chain uses TRBV5-8 with TRBJ2-3, with TRBD1 identical over 9 bases. There are 15 residues in the CDR3. V shed 4 bases and J 3 bases; nucleotides not matched to a gene: 6. Germline V gene lookup returns CDR1 SGHTS and CDR2 YDEGEE. Here the CDR3 reads CASSGGQGTTDTQYF. In DNA, the CDR3 is TGTGCCAGCAGCGGGGGACAGGGAACAACAGATACGCAGTATTTT.

The V gene is TRBV6-5, the J gene TRBJ1-2; D may be TRBD1 (6 bases). Germline V gene lookup returns CDR1 MNHEY and CDR2 SVGAGI. This CDR3 contains 11 residues. Trimming stripped 8 bases from V and 6 bases from J, with 10 bases between. The DNA of the CDR3 is TGTGCCAGCCGGGCAGGGGATGGCTACACCTTC. The encoded protein is CASRAGDGYTF.

The chain uses TRBV19 and TRBJ1-4; 11 bases match TRBD1. Germline CDR1 reads LNHDA; CDR2 reads SQIVND (reference sequence). There are 18 residues in the CDR3. Trimming cost V 7 bases and J 3 bases; bases outside gene matches: 13. Here the CDR3 reads CASTPEGTGGLSNEKLFF. The CDR3, as DNA: TGTGCCAGTACCCCGGAAGGGACAGGGGGTTTGTCTAATGAAAAACTGTTTTTT.

The chain joins TRBV5-1 to TRBJ2-2, with 15 bases that match TRBD2. The CDR3 has 18 residues. Germline V gene lookup returns CDR1 SGHRS and CDR2 YFSETQ. V lost 3 bases, J lost 4 bases, and 7 bases stayed unmatched. This CDR3 is CASSSGLAGGRSTGELFF. The CDR3 nucleotides read TGCGCCAGCAGCTCCGGACTAGCGGGGGGGCGAAGCACCGGGGAGCTGTTTTTT.

This clone was counted a single time. The gene calls are TRBV18 and TRBJ2-1; 10 nucleotides line up with TRBD2. V lost 2 bases, J lost 0 bases, and 1 base stayed unmatched. The V gene's germline CDR1 is KGHSH and CDR2 LQKENI. The CDR3 covers 16 residues. The CDR3 reads CASSPSGGASYNEQFF. The DNA for the CDR3 is TGTGCCAGCTCACCAAGCGGGGGGGCCTCCTACAATGAGCAGTTCTTC.

The CDR3 sequence is CASVNAGINEKLFF. CDR3 DNA sequence: TGTGCCAGTGTAAATGCAGGAATTAATGAAAAACTGTTTTTT. The V gene is TRBV19, the J gene TRBJ1-4; no firm D call. This CDR3 contains 14 residues. The ends were cut back, 8 bases at V and 4 bases at J, with 14 bases in the middle. Germline lookup yields CDR1 LNHDA and CDR2 SQIVND (reference sequence).

V is TRBV2 and J is TRBJ2-7; 7 nucleotides agree with TRBD1. Germline V gene lookup returns CDR1 SNHLY and CDR2 FYNNEI. J was trimmed by 0 bases and V by 11 bases; bases with no gene match: 10. This CDR3 is built from 14 residues. CDR3 residues: CAQRGQLNSYEQYF. The CDR3 nucleotides are TGTGCCCAACGGGGACAGCTAAACTCCTACGAGCAGTACTTC.

The J gene is TRBJ2-2, the V gene TRBV2; 9 bases are shared with TRBD1. This CDR3 has 15 amino acids. V lost 7 bases, J lost 4 bases, and 7 bases stayed unmatched. Looked up from germline, CDR1 is SNHLY and CDR2 is FYNNEI. The CDR3 region is CASTQGARGTGELFF. CDR3 nucleotides: TGTGCCAGCACACAGGGGGCTCGGGGCACCGGGGAGCTGTTTTTT.

The chain employs TRBV19 and TRBJ2-6, with D perhaps TRBD1 (6 bases). CDR1 and CDR2 (germline): LNHDA, SQIVND (reference sequence). The CDR3 is 19 residues long. V gave up 3 bases and J gave up 4 bases, with 22 bases separating them. The CDR3, as DNA: TGTGCCAGTAGTATGGCCCCGGACAGCTTAAGTCCCGGGGCCAACGTCCTGACTTTC. This translates into CASSMAPDSLSPGANVLTF.

On this clone: Other DNA sequences within the sample encode an identical CDR3. This chain uses TRBV19 with TRBJ2-7; 10 bases are a match to TRBD1. V was pared by 3 bases and J by 3 bases, with 5 bases of the junction left unmatched. This CDR3 contains 15 residues. CDR1 and CDR2 (germline): LNHDA, SQIVND (reference sequence). CDR3 nucleotides: TGTGCCAGTAGTATTTTAGGACAGGGGGTCTACGAGCAGTACTTC. Amino acids: CASSILGQGVYEQYF. Using reference TRBV19 and TRBJ2-7 for the parts outside the CDR3, the full variable domain is DGGITQSPKYLFRKEGQNVTLSCEQNLNHDAMYWYRQDPGQGLRLIYYSQIVNDFQKGDIAEGYSVSREKKESFPLTVTSAQKNPTAFYLCASSILGQGVYEQYFGPGTRLTVT.

The CDR3 nucleotides read TGTGCCAGCAGTTTTGCGGGGACTCAGCCCCAGCATTTT. Translated: CASSFAGTQPQHF. The chain combines TRBV28 with TRBJ1-5, with D possibly being TRBD1 (5 bases). CDR1 and CDR2 from the germline V gene are MDHEN and SYDVKM. The CDR3 contains 13 residues. V lost 3 bases and J lost 6, with 9 bases in between. Supplemented by reference TRBV28 and TRBJ1-5, the full variable domain reads DVKVTQSSRYLVKRTGEKVFLECVQDMDHENMFWYRQDPGLGLRLIYFSYDVKMKEKGDIPEGYSVSREKKERFSLILESASTNQTSMYLCASSFAGTQPQHFGDGTRLSIL.

This chain uses TRBV24-1 with TRBJ2-2, with D unclear. Germline V gene sequence: CDR1 KGHDR, CDR2 SFDVKD. Trimming removed 1 base from V and 3 bases from J, with 14 bases in between. There are 17 residues in the CDR3. Here the CDR3 reads CATSDLPSLQDTGELFF. Here the CDR3 DNA reads TGTGCCACCAGTGATTTACCCTCCCTTCAGGACACCGGGGAGCTGTTTTTT.

The chain is built from TRBV9 and TRBJ2-2; 14 bases match TRBD2. The CDR3 covers 19 residues. Trimming took 3 bases from V and 3 from J; bases not matched to a gene: 10. The germline gives CDR1 SGDLS, CDR2 YYNGEE. CDR3 sequence: CASSAPTSGGAEDTGELFF. The DNA for the CDR3 is TGTGCCAGCAGCGCGCCGACTAGCGGGGGGGCCGAGGACACCGGGGAGCTGTTTTTT. Combining the CDR3 with reference TRBV9 and TRBJ2-2 gives the whole variable domain DSGVTQTPKHLITATGQRVTLRCSPRSGDLSVYWYQQSLDQGLQFLIQYYNGEERAKGNILERFSAQQFPDLHSELNLSSLELGDSALYFCASSAPTSGGAEDTGELFFGEGSRLTVL.

The J gene is TRBJ2-5, the V gene TRBV7-9; D is unresolved. The V end was cut by 1 base, the J end by 7 bases, with 19 bases between. From germline, CDR1 is SEHNR and CDR2 FQNEAQ (reference sequence). The CDR3 runs 16 residues. The chain's CDR3 is CASSLGVEDGGWTQYF. The CDR3 coding sequence is TGTGCCAGCAGCTTAGGGGTCGAAGACGGCGGATGGACCCAGTACTTC.

This clone rates as medium-sized. This chain uses TRBV9 with TRBJ2-3; 7 bases align to TRBD1. V dropped 0 bases and J dropped 1; count of bases not matched to a gene: 5. The CDR3 covers 16 residues. Germline V gene data show CDR1 as SGDLS and CDR2 as YYNGEE. CDR3 in DNA: TGTGCCAGCAGCGTAGGAAACAGGGGTGGCACAGATACGCAGTATTTT. Encoded protein: CASSVGNRGGTDTQYF.